This TCR beta chain was identified during a study of CXCR3-negative and CXCR3-positive naive CD8 T cells. Carrying UMI labels, the TRB cDNA libraries were prepared through 5' RACE. TCRdb re-called the 5' RACE reads; one entry per CDR3 protein, DNA not given. The sample table sets out some 130,000 distinct CDR3 sequences. Triplicate sorts, fewer than 350,000 cells apiece, were made for each CD8+ T cell subset. Naive CD8+ T cells carried a CD45RO-CCR7+CD27+CD95- phenotype. Study-wide findings and caveats: Surface CD5 matched across naive subsets, and TRB CDR3 properties served to infer TCR strength.

CDR1 and CDR2 (germline): SGHNT, YYREEE (reference sequence). The CDR3 is 13 residues long. Points on this clonotype: Antigen specificity is unknown.

The clonotype was recovered from a human donor in good health. Some clones in this sample may be carry-over from other donors' samples. The gene calls are TRBV5-4 and TRBJ2-7; without DNA, the TCRdb call of TRBD1 cannot be checked. The sequencing sample was made of naive CXCR3- CD8+ T cells from blood. The subset was: CD45RO-CCR7+CD27+CD95- naive CD8+ T cells lacking CXCR3 (TNR3-). The CDR3 reads CASSDGTVYEQYF.